These 4 T cell receptor beta chains were sequenced from one sample in a study of CD8 T cells in ankylosing spondylitis. Study results and caveats: What seemed typical of ankylosing spondylitis blood was a TCR beta motif built from about 8 highly homologous variants.

These receptors have no known antigen. MiXCR, run by TCRdb on the 5' RACE reads, gives a single entry per CDR3 protein. This table holds about 420,000 distinct CDR3 sequences, approximately 20% found once. Sequenced material: blood, either unsorted or a sorted T cell fraction (not recorded which). These receptors came from a male donor with ankylosing spondylitis.

The chain has TRBV4-1 and TRBJ1-6, with a possible D match to TRBD1 (5 bases). Trimming took off 1 base at V and 9 bases at J, with 16 bases between the two ends. Germline V gives CDR1 MGHRA, CDR2 YSYEKL. The CDR3 has 16 amino acids. The CDR3 DNA is TGCGCCAGCAGCCAAGGCCAGGGTACTCCTTTTTCACCCCTCCACTTT. Its protein is CASSQGQGTPFSPLHF.

This chain uses TRBV5-1 with TRBJ2-5; 8 bases agree with TRBD2. The CDR3 loop spans 16 amino acids. J gave up 1 base and V 1 base, and 6 bases lay outside the gene matches. CDR1 is SGHRS, CDR2 YFSETQ, per germline. CDR3 region: CASSLLGRGGQETQYF. DNA of the CDR3: TGCGCCAGCAGCTTGCTCGGGAGGGGGGGCCAAGAGACCCAGTACTTC.

The chain joins TRBV6-1 to TRBJ2-1; D gene unclear. V dropped 5 bases and J dropped 5 bases, with 16 bases sitting between them. Looked up from germline, CDR1 is MNHNS and CDR2 is SASEGT. The CDR3 contains 15 residues. The CDR3: CASSRGAHWDNEQFF. CDR3 sequence (DNA): TGTGCCAGCAGTCGCGGTGCCCACTGGGACAATGAGCAGTTCTTC.

In this sample, this clonotype turned up a few times. The chain employs TRBV6-2 or TRBV6-3 and TRBJ2-1; TRBD2 matches at 9 bases. CDR1 and CDR2 from the germline V gene are MNHEY and SVGEGT. Germline trimming cut 0 bases from V and 13 bases from J; bases unmatched to any gene: 13. CDR3 length equals 16 residues. In DNA form, the CDR3 reads TGTGCCAGCAGTTACTCGATGGGGAGTTGGGGACTAGCCCAGTTCTTC. This codes for CASSYSMGSWGLAQFF.